Listed below are T cell receptor beta chains from one sample, sequenced in a study of cytomegalovirus exposure and HLA in healthy donors. Clones were sequenced by immunoSEQ multiplex PCR, and TCRdb holds only the in-frame ones, with some missing. The sample records 150,000 to 200,000 clones, roughly three quarters being singletons. Sequences were obtained from PBMCs. The receptors here all came from a male donor in good health and CMV-seronegative. Each CDR3 is given with its conserved first and last residue. A D gene is named only where the DNA matches it firmly. For some rows the clone size is stated as once, few or many, or as a class when expanded; others skip it.

>TRBV18|once|-|TRBJ2-5
CASSGRGETQYF
TGTGCCAGCTCAGGACGAGGGGAGACCCAGTACTTC
>TRBV6-5|once|-|TRBJ2-7
CASSYRGTASYEQYF
TGTGCCAGCAGTTACAGGGGGACGGCGTCCTACGAGCAGTACTTC
>TRBV7-2|-|-|TRBJ1-2
CASREGSPTGRGYTF
TGTGCCAGCAGAGAAGGGAGCCCGACGGGAAGGGGCTACACCTTC
>TRBV29-1|few|TRBD2|TRBJ2-7
CSVVLAGASYEQYF
TGCAGCGTGGTACTAGCGGGGGCATCATACGAGCAGTACTTC
>TRBV29-1|-|-|TRBJ2-2
CSVEMAGASTGELFF
TGCAGCGTTGAAATGGCAGGGGCGAGCACCGGGGAGCTGTTTTTT
>TRBV30|-|TRBD2|TRBJ2-2
CAWSPVVGSGGAVGELFF
TGTGCCTGGAGCCCCGTGGTAGGAAGCGGGGGGGCAGTCGGGGAGCTGTTTTTT
>TRBV2|-|TRBD1|TRBJ1-1
CASSNTGGRAFF
TGTGCCAGCAGCAACACAGGGGGCCGAGCTTTCTTT
>TRBV4-1|-|TRBD2|TRBJ2-1
CASSLGGGPNEQFF
TGCGCCAGCAGCCTTGGGGGGGGACCCAATGAGCAGTTCTTC
>TRBV28|-|-|TRBJ1-1
CASSLYVRGRTEAFF
TGTGCCAGCAGTTTATATGTTAGGGGTAGGACTGAAGCTTTCTTT
>TRBV27|-|-|TRBJ1-5
CASSLKADGSNQPQHF
TGTGCCAGCAGTTTAAAAGCCGACGGGAGCAATCAGCCCCAGCATTTT